The rows below give T cell receptor beta chains drawn from one sample of a study of shared clonotypes between healthy human individuals. The assay was immunoSEQ multiplex PCR, and TCRdb's table has in-frame clones only and misses some. The sample has fewer than 1.6 million clones; approximately 98.5% are singletons. Sequenced: naive CD4+ T cells sorted from blood. Receptors were obtained from a young man in good health. Each CDR3 is given with its conserved first and last residue. Each record gives: CDR3 DNA, CDR3 protein, J gene, clone size, V gene, CDR3 length, D gene. D genes are given only for firm matches. For some rows the clone size is stated as once, few or many, or as a class when expanded; others skip it.

CDR3 DNA: TGTGCCAGCAGCTTCGAGGTGGGACTAGTGGATGGAGATACGCAGTATTTT
CDR3 protein: CASSFEVGLVDGDTQYF
J gene: TRBJ2-3
clone size: -
V gene: TRBV9
CDR3 length: 17
D gene: TRBD2

CDR3 DNA: TGTGCCAGCAGCAAAAAAGACTACACCTTC
CDR3 protein: CASSKKDYTF
J gene: TRBJ1-2
clone size: -
V gene: TRBV21-1
CDR3 length: 10
D gene: -

CDR3 DNA: TGCAGCGTTGTAGCCTTACTAGCGGAGAACTACAATGAGCAGTTCTTC
CDR3 protein: CSVVALLAENYNEQFF
J gene: TRBJ2-1
clone size: -
V gene: TRBV29-1
CDR3 length: 16
D gene: TRBD2

CDR3 DNA: TGTGCCAGCAGTTTCACTGGGAAGGGGGGCTTATACGAGCAGTACTTC
CDR3 protein: CASSFTGKGGLYEQYF
J gene: TRBJ2-7
clone size: -
V gene: TRBV28
CDR3 length: 16
D gene: -

CDR3 DNA: TGTGCCAGCAGTCATGACAGGACGTCCACAGATACGCAGTATTTT
CDR3 protein: CASSHDRTSTDTQYF
J gene: TRBJ2-3
clone size: once
V gene: TRBV2
CDR3 length: 15
D gene: -

CDR3 DNA: TGTGCCAGCAGCTTATATGCAGGGGGTATGTACGAGCAGTACTTC
CDR3 protein: CASSLYAGGMYEQYF
J gene: TRBJ2-7
clone size: -
V gene: TRBV11-2
CDR3 length: 15
D gene: TRBD1

CDR3 DNA: TGTGCCAGCAGTTTGCAGTCGGTTAATGAAAAACTGTTTTTT
CDR3 protein: CASSLQSVNEKLFF
J gene: TRBJ1-4
clone size: -
V gene: TRBV28
CDR3 length: 14
D gene: -

CDR3 DNA: TGTGCCAGCAGCCGGGGACTAGCGGGAGGTCGGAGGTCGGAGACCCAGTACTTC
CDR3 protein: CASSRGLAGGRRSETQYF
J gene: TRBJ2-5
clone size: -
V gene: TRBV14
CDR3 length: 18
D gene: TRBD2

CDR3 DNA: TGTGCCAGCAGCGACGCCGGGATCCCTCAGTTTCACGAGCAGTACTTC
CDR3 protein: CASSDAGIPQFHEQYF
J gene: TRBJ2-7
clone size: -
V gene: TRBV5-4
CDR3 length: 16
D gene: -

CDR3 DNA: TGTGCCAGCTCACCGACTAGCGGGAGCTGGGAGGAGACCCAGTACTTC
CDR3 protein: CASSPTSGSWEETQYF
J gene: TRBJ2-5
clone size: once
V gene: TRBV18
CDR3 length: 16
D gene: TRBD2

CDR3 DNA: TGTGCCAGCAGTGTAAGGGGGACAGGCAATGAAAAACTGTTTTTT
CDR3 protein: CASSVRGTGNEKLFF
J gene: TRBJ1-4
clone size: -
V gene: TRBV2
CDR3 length: 15
D gene: TRBD1

CDR3 DNA: TGTGCCAGCAGTGATAGCGGGAACCCCCCGGAGACCCAGTACTTC
CDR3 protein: CASSDSGNPPETQYF
J gene: TRBJ2-5
clone size: -
V gene: TRBV6-1
CDR3 length: 15
D gene: TRBD2

CDR3 DNA: TGTGCCACCAGCAGGACTAGCGGGAGAGAGACCCAGTACTTC
CDR3 protein: CATSRTSGRETQYF
J gene: TRBJ2-5
clone size: -
V gene: TRBV15
CDR3 length: 14
D gene: TRBD2

CDR3 DNA: TGTGCCAGTAGTATAAGGCCAGCCCAAGTGGCGGCCAACGTCCTGACTTTC
CDR3 protein: CASSIRPAQVAANVLTF
J gene: TRBJ2-6
clone size: -
V gene: TRBV19
CDR3 length: 17
D gene: -

CDR3 DNA: TGTGCCAGCAGTTTTGTTAGCGGGGTCAGCTACGAGCAGTACTTC
CDR3 protein: CASSFVSGVSYEQYF
J gene: TRBJ2-7
clone size: -
V gene: TRBV27
CDR3 length: 15
D gene: TRBD2

CDR3 DNA: TGTGCCAGCAGTATACGTCGACAGCCCAAGGAAGAGACCCAGTACTTC
CDR3 protein: CASSIRRQPKEETQYF
J gene: TRBJ2-5
clone size: -
V gene: TRBV2
CDR3 length: 16
D gene: -

CDR3 DNA: TGTGCCAGCAGCGTAGATACTAGCGGGGGCCTTCAAGAGACCCAGTACTTC
CDR3 protein: CASSVDTSGGLQETQYF
J gene: TRBJ2-5
clone size: -
V gene: TRBV9
CDR3 length: 17
D gene: TRBD2

CDR3 DNA: TGTGCCTCCTGTCGAGGGGGAAGCACAGATACGCAGTATTTT
CDR3 protein: CASCRGGSTDTQYF
J gene: TRBJ2-3
clone size: -
V gene: TRBV11-3
CDR3 length: 14
D gene: -

CDR3 DNA: TGTGCCAGTAAAGGTCTCGGGAACACCGGGGAGCTGTTTTTT
CDR3 protein: CASKGLGNTGELFF
J gene: TRBJ2-2
clone size: -
V gene: TRBV19
CDR3 length: 14
D gene: -

CDR3 DNA: TGCGCCAGCAGCGGCACAGGGAGGGTGAACACTGAAGCTTTCTTT
CDR3 protein: CASSGTGRVNTEAFF
J gene: TRBJ1-1
clone size: -
V gene: TRBV5-1
CDR3 length: 15
D gene: -

CDR3 DNA: TGCAGCGTTGAACAGCCGGGAGCCTACGAGCAGTACTTC
CDR3 protein: CSVEQPGAYEQYF
J gene: TRBJ2-7
clone size: -
V gene: TRBV29-1
CDR3 length: 13
D gene: -

CDR3 DNA: TGCAGCGTAAAGACAGGGATCGCTGAAGCTTTCTTT
CDR3 protein: CSVKTGIAEAFF
J gene: TRBJ1-1
clone size: -
V gene: TRBV29-1
CDR3 length: 12
D gene: TRBD1

CDR3 DNA: TGTGCCAGCAGCTTAGAACTGCGCTCATCCTACGAGCAGTACTTC
CDR3 protein: CASSLELRSSYEQYF
J gene: TRBJ2-7
clone size: -
V gene: TRBV11-2
CDR3 length: 15
D gene: -

CDR3 DNA: TGTGCCAGTAGGACGCAAGGGACATATAGCAATCAGCCCCAGCATTTT
CDR3 protein: CASRTQGTYSNQPQHF
J gene: TRBJ1-5
clone size: -
V gene: TRBV19
CDR3 length: 16
D gene: -

CDR3 DNA: TGTGCCAGCAGCAGGGACAGGACTTACGAGCAGTACTTC
CDR3 protein: CASSRDRTYEQYF
J gene: TRBJ2-7
clone size: -
V gene: TRBV6-5
CDR3 length: 13
D gene: TRBD1

CDR3 DNA: TGTGCCAGCAGCGTACTAGCGGGATACAATGAGCAGTTCTTC
CDR3 protein: CASSVLAGYNEQFF
J gene: TRBJ2-1
clone size: -
V gene: TRBV9
CDR3 length: 14
D gene: TRBD2

CDR3 DNA: TGTGCCAGCAGCTCTAAGGGACAGGGGTCTAGCGGGAGGGTCGAGCAGTACTTC
CDR3 protein: CASSSKGQGSSGRVEQYF
J gene: TRBJ2-7
clone size: -
V gene: TRBV5-4
CDR3 length: 18
D gene: TRBD2

CDR3 DNA: TGTGCCAGTAGATCCGGGACAGGGCTGTGGAAGACTGAAGCTTTCTTT
CDR3 protein: CASRSGTGLWKTEAFF
J gene: TRBJ1-1
clone size: -
V gene: TRBV19
CDR3 length: 16
D gene: TRBD1

CDR3 DNA: TGTGCCAGCAGCCCCAGACTAGCGGGAGGGGTCGAGCAGTACTTC
CDR3 protein: CASSPRLAGGVEQYF
J gene: TRBJ2-7
clone size: -
V gene: TRBV5-4
CDR3 length: 15
D gene: TRBD2